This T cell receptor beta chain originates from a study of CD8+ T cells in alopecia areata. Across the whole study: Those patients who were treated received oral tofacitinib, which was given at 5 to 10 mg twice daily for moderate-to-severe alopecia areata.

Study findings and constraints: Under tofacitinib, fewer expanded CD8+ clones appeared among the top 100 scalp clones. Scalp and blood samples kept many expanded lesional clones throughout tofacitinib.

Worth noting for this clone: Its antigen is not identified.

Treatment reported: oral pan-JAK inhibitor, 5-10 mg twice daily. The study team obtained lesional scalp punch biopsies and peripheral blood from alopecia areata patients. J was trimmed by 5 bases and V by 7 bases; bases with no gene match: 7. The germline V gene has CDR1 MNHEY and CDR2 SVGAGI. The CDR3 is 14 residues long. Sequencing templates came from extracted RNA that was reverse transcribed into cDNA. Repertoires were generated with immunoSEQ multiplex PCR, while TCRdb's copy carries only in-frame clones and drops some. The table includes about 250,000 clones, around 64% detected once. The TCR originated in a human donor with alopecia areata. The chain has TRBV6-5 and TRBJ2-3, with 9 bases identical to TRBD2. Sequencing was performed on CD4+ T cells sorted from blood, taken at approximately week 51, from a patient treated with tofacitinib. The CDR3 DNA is TGTGCCAGCAAGAGAGCGGGGGGCGGAGATACGCAGTATTTT. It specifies CASKRAGGGDTQYF.